Listed below are T cell receptor beta chains from one sample, sequenced in a study of STAT3 mutations in large granular lymphocyte leukemia. Sequencing was performed with immunoSEQ multiplex PCR; in TCRdb, only in-frame clones are kept and a portion is missing. This sample has more than 1,500 clones, with approximately 28% found just once. Sequencing used peripheral blood mononuclear cells. The receptors derive from a male patient between 45 and 60 years old with T-cell large granular lymphocyte leukemia. Some clones in this sample may be carry-over from other donors' samples. CDR3s include the opening cysteine and the closing phenylalanine or tryptophan. A D gene is named only where the DNA matches it firmly. Part of the rows lack a size; the others show once, few, many or a class for expanded clones.

size,D,J,V,CDR3,DNA
few,-,TRBJ2-7,TRBV18,CASPSPRARDSYEQYF,TGTGCCAGCCCGTCACCTCGGGCCAGGGACTCCTACGAGCAGTACTTC
few,-,TRBJ2-7,TRBV18,CASSPPGRLGYEQYF,TGTGCCAGCTCACCTCCGGGCCGCCTTGGGTACGAGCAGTACTTC
-,-,TRBJ1-5,TRBV5-1,CASSLTTVSNQPQHF,TGCGCCAGCAGCTTGACAACTGTTAGCAATCAGCCCCAGCATTTT
-,-,TRBJ2-2,TRBV30,CAWSVLPNTGELFF,TGTGCCTGGAGTGTACTGCCGAACACCGGGGAGCTGTTTTTT
medium-sized,TRBD1,TRBJ1-2,TRBV29-1,CSEPRDRGDGYTF,TGCAGCGAGCCCCGGGACAGAGGAGACGGCTACACCTTC
few,TRBD2,TRBJ2-5,TRBV9,CASSVGTGLAVKETQYF,TGTGCCAGCAGCGTAGGAACTGGACTAGCCGTCAAAGAGACCCAGTACTTC
medium-sized,-,TRBJ2-7,TRBV5-1,CASSQSIQRDTYEQYF,TGCGCCAGCAGCCAATCCATCCAGCGCGACACCTACGAGCAGTACTTC
-,TRBD1,TRBJ1-5,TRBV6-6,CASSDAQGEGQPQHF,TGTGCCAGCAGTGATGCCCAGGGGGAGGGTCAGCCCCAGCATTTT
few,-,TRBJ2-2,TRBV5-1,CASSTGTGELFF,TGCGCCTCTTCAACAGGGACGGGGGAGCTGTTTTTT
-,-,TRBJ1-1,TRBV5-4,CASSPGGGHLGANTEAFF,TGTGCCAGCAGCCCGGGAGGGGGGCATCTAGGGGCCAACACTGAAGCTTTCTTT
few,TRBD1,TRBJ2-1,TRBV28,CASSPSEWTGSNEQFF,TGTGCCAGCAGTCCGAGTGAGTGGACAGGGAGCAATGAGCAGTTCTTC
-,-,TRBJ1-1,TRBV29-1,CSVRGNEGGTGKGFF,TGCAGCGTCCGGGGCAATGAGGGGGGGACCGGAAAGGGTTTCTTT
-,TRBD2,TRBJ2-5,TRBV5-1,CASSLEGTSGSRETQYF,TGCGCCAGCAGCTTGGAAGGGACTAGCGGGAGTAGAGAGACCCAGTACTTC
-,-,TRBJ1-2,TRBV28,CASSLRGWGYTF,TGTGCCAGCAGTCTAAGGGGGTGGGGCTACACCTTC
-,-,TRBJ1-3,TRBV11-2,CASSPWTASGNTIYF,TGTGCCAGCAGCCCCTGGACAGCGTCTGGAAACACCATATATTTT
-,-,TRBJ1-1,TRBV6-5,CASSWGPWVEAFF,TGTGCCAGCAGTTGGGGCCCGTGGGTAGAAGCTTTCTTT
few,TRBD2,TRBJ2-3,TRBV10-3,CAISESAGVGGTDTQYF,TGTGCCATCAGTGAGTCCGCGGGAGTGGGAGGCACAGATACGCAGTATTTT
-,-,TRBJ2-7,TRBV6-1,CASSRNTGSSYEQYF,TGTGCCAGCAGTCGGAACACAGGGAGCTCCTACGAGCAGTACTTC
once,-,TRBJ1-2,TRBV27,CASSINPGNYGYTF,TGTGCCAGCAGTATCAACCCAGGGAACTATGGCTACACCTTC
few,-,TRBJ1-3,TRBV29-1,CSVKEGNTIYF,TGCAGCGTCAAAGAGGGAAACACCATATATTTT
-,-,TRBJ1-1,TRBV10-3,CAISYVGQDTEAFF,TGTGCCATCAGTTATGTGGGGCAGGACACTGAAGCTTTCTTT
few,-,TRBJ1-2,TRBV13,CASSLEGGEGYTF,TGTGCCAGCAGCTTGGAGGGGGGGGAAGGCTACACCTTC
-,-,TRBJ2-1,TRBV5-1,CASSFSGSQDYEQFF,TGCGCCAGCAGCTTCTCCGGGTCTCAGGACTATGAGCAGTTCTTC
few,-,TRBJ2-5,TRBV6-5,CASSYGSALWETQYF,TGTGCCAGCAGTTACGGGAGCGCTCTTTGGGAGACCCAGTACTTC
-,-,TRBJ2-7,TRBV7-9,CASSDDISYEQYF,TGTGCCAGCAGCGATGACATCTCCTACGAGCAGTACTTC
medium-sized,-,TRBJ2-7,TRBV18,CASSREVSYEQYF,TGTGCCAGCTCACGAGAGGTCTCCTACGAGCAGTACTTC
-,TRBD2,TRBJ2-7,TRBV7-9,CASSLSGGYEQYF,TGTGCCAGCAGCTTATCGGGGGGGTACGAGCAGTACTTC
-,TRBD2,TRBJ2-3,TRBV7-9,CASSSGLATDTQYF,TGTGCCAGCAGCTCGGGACTAGCAACAGATACGCAGTATTTT
large,TRBD2,TRBJ2-7,TRBV28,CASSLTSGSIYEQYF,TGTGCCAGCAGTTTAACTAGCGGGAGTATATACGAGCAGTACTTC
-,TRBD1,TRBJ2-1,TRBV5-6,CASSFLDRNYNEQFF,TGTGCCAGCAGCTTCTTGGACAGGAACTACAATGAGCAGTTCTTC
-,-,TRBJ2-7,TRBV18,CASSPPWDSYEQYF,TGTGCCAGCTCACCACCTTGGGACTCTTACGAGCAGTACTTC
few,-,TRBJ2-7,TRBV5-1,CASSLEQGYYEQYF,TGCGCCAGCAGCTTGGAGCAGGGATACTACGAGCAGTACTTC
few,-,TRBJ2-7,TRBV7-9,CASSSGTFRRGEQYF,TGTGCCAGCAGCTCCGGGACTTTCAGGCGGGGCGAGCAGTACTTC
medium-sized,TRBD1,TRBJ2-1,TRBV6-1,CASSGQGARTLYNEQFF,TGTGCCAGCAGTGGTCAGGGGGCCCGGACCCTATACAATGAGCAGTTCTTC
few,-,TRBJ1-4,TRBV2,CASSGGGTFEKLFF,TGTGCCAGCAGCGGGGGAGGGACATTCGAAAAACTGTTTTTT
few,-,TRBJ2-7,TRBV7-9,CASSLGGANFYEQYF,TGTGCCAGCAGCTTAGGAGGCGCCAATTTCTACGAGCAGTACTTC
-,TRBD2,TRBJ2-7,TRBV19,CASSIGTSGTVEQYF,TGTGCCAGTAGTATTGGGACTAGCGGGACTGTAGAGCAGTACTTC
-,-,TRBJ1-3,TRBV30,CAWSPWDNTIYF,TGTGCCTGGAGTCCCTGGGACAACACCATATATTTT
few,-,TRBJ2-3,TRBV5-1,CASSLELTDTQYF,TGCGCCAGCAGCTTAGAACTCACAGATACGCAGTATTTT
-,TRBD1,TRBJ1-2,TRBV5-1,CASSAQGGNYGYTF,TGCGCCAGCAGCGCTCAGGGGGGGAACTATGGCTACACCTTC
few,-,TRBJ2-7,TRBV4-2,CASSQESPGEQYF,TGTGCCAGCAGCCAAGAATCCCCGGGCGAGCAGTACTTC
few,-,TRBJ2-1,TRBV5-1,CASSRGDKDEQFF,TGCGCCAGCAGCAGGGGTGATAAGGATGAGCAGTTCTTC
few,-,TRBJ1-2,TRBV5-6,CASSKDMNYGYTF,TGTGCCAGCAGCAAGGACATGAACTATGGCTACACCTTC
-,-,TRBJ2-7,TRBV27,CASLGLDPYEQYF,TGTGCCAGTCTTGGCCTAGACCCATACGAGCAGTACTTC
-,-,TRBJ1-5,TRBV30,CAWSQGGNSNQPQHF,TGTGCCTGGAGCCAAGGGGGGAATAGCAATCAGCCCCAGCATTTT
-,-,TRBJ2-1,TRBV29-1,CSVEALRTSLSEQFF,TGCAGCGTTGAAGCTCTCAGGACCTCTCTTAGTGAGCAGTTCTTC
-,-,TRBJ2-2,TRBV30,CAWSVGQTGELFF,TGTGCCTGGAGTGTCGGACAGACCGGGGAGCTGTTTTTT
few,-,TRBJ2-7,TRBV29-1,CSVASSGYEQYF,TGCAGCGTTGCTTCCTCAGGCTACGAGCAGTACTTC
-,-,TRBJ2-3,TRBV18,CASSPPLMDTQYF,TGTGCCAGCTCACCTCCCCTTATGGATACGCAGTATTTT